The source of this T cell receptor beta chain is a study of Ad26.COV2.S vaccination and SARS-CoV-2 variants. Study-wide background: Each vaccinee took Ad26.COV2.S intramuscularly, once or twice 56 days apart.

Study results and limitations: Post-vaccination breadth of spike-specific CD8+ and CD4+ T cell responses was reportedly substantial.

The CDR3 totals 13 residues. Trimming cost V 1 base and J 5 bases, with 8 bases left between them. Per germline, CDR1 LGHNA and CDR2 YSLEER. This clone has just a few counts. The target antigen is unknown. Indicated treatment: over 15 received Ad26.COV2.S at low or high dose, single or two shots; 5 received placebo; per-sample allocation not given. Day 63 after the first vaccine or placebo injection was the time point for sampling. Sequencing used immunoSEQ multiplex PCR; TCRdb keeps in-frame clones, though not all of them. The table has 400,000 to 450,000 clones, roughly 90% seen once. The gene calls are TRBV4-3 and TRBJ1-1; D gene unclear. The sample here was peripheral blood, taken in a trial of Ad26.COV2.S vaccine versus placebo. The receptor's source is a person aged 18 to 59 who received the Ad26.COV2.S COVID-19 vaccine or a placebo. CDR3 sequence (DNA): TGCGCCAGCAGCCAAGTGTGGGGTACTGAAGCTTTCTTT. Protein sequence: CASSQVWGTEAFF.